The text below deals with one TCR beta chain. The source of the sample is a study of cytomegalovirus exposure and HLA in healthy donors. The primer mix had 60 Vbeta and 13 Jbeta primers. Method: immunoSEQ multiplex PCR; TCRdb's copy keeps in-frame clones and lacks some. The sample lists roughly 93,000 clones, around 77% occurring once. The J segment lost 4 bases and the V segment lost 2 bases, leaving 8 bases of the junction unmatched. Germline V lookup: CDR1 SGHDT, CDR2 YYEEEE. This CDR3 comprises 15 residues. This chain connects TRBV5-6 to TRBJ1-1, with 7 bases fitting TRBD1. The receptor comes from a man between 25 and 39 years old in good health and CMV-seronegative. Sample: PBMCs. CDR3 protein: CASSFLDRVGTEAFF. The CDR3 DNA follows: TGTGCCAGCAGCTTCCTCGACAGGGTGGGCACTGAAGCTTTCTTT.